These 27 T cell receptor beta chains were sequenced from one sample in a study of T cell responses to AZD1222 COVID-19 vaccine. Assay used: immunoSEQ multiplex PCR; TCRdb lists only in-frame clones, some missing. The sample carries under 200,000 clones, 90% to 95% recorded once. The sample consisted of peripheral blood, taken 28 days after the second AZD1222 dose. The receptors were gathered from an adult who received the AZD1222 COVID-19 vaccine.

V is TRBV30 and J is TRBJ2-1, with 11 bases matching TRBD2. The germline CDR1 and CDR2 sequences are GTSNPN and SVGIG (reference sequence). With V trimmed by 2 bases and J by 4 bases, 1 base remained unmatched. CDR3 size: 14 residues. The CDR3 coding sequence is TGTGCCTGGAGTTGGACTAGCGGGTACAATGAGCAGTTCTTC. Amino acid sequence: CAWSWTSGYNEQFF. Full variable domain (rest looked up from reference TRBV30 and TRBJ2-1): SQTIHQWPATLVQPVGSPLSLECTVEGTSNPNLYWYRQAAGRGLQLLFYSVGIGQISSEVPQNLSASRPQDRQFILSSKKLLLSDSGFYLCAWSWTSGYNEQFFGPGTRLTVL.

This clone turned up a few times. The chain carries TRBV15 and TRBJ1-2, with 8 bases fitting TRBD1. J was trimmed by 3 bases and V by 0 bases; bases with no gene match: 3. The CDR3 contains 15 residues. Germline CDR1 is LNHNV and CDR2 is YYDKDF (reference sequence). The CDR3 coding sequence is TGTGCCACCAGCAGAGAATCAGGGGGCGACTATGGCTACACCTTC. Translation: CATSRESGGDYGYTF. The complete variable domain, with remaining parts taken from reference TRBV15 and TRBJ1-2, reads DAMVIQNPRYQVTQFGKPVTLSCSQTLNHNVMYWYQQKSSQAPKLLFHYYDKDFNNEADTPDNFQSRRPNTSFCFLDIRSPGLGDTAMYLCATSRESGGDYGYTFGSGTRLTVV.

The V gene is TRBV5-1, the J gene TRBJ2-1, with D unclear. This CDR3 is built from 14 residues. Germline-derived CDR1 and CDR2 are SGHRS and YFSETQ. V lost 1 base and J 5 bases, leaving 10 bases between the germline ends. The CDR3 DNA reads TGCGCCAGCAGCTTGAGCAGCTTTAACAATGAGCAGTTCTTC. Its translation is CASSLSSFNNEQFF.

V usage is TRBV10-3 and J usage is TRBJ2-2; TRBD2 might be the D (5 bases). Trimming cost V 11 bases and J 9 bases, with 16 bases left between them. Looked up from germline, CDR1 is ENHRY and CDR2 is SYGVKD. The CDR3 loop spans 12 amino acids. CDR3 sequence reads: CASSGEGRELFF. The CDR3 bases are TGTGCCTCATCCGGGGAAGGGAGGGAGCTGTTTTTT.

In this sample, this clone turned up once. The chain uses TRBV28 and TRBJ2-2; D gene ambiguous. CDR1 is MDHEN, CDR2 SYDVKM, per germline. With 4 bases removed from V and 5 bases from J, the gap between germline ends came to 14 bases. The CDR3 has 15 residues. The CDR3 DNA is TGTGCCAGCAGTTCCAAATATCGGGTGACCGGGGAGCTGTTTTTT. This encodes CASSSKYRVTGELFF.

The chain couples TRBV28 to TRBJ2-7; D may match TRBD1 or TRBD2 (6 bases each). V was trimmed by 7 bases and J by 3 bases, leaving 16 bases between them. Germline-derived CDR1 and CDR2 are MDHEN and SYDVKM. This CDR3 comprises 14 residues. The CDR3 DNA reads as TGTGCCAGCAAGCTTGGGGGCGGGATCTACGAGCAGTACTTC. Amino acid sequence: CASKLGGGIYEQYF.

The chain carries TRBV18 and TRBJ2-7; TRBD2 matches at 16 bases. Germline V CDR1 and CDR2: KGHSH, LQKENI. The CDR3 loop spans 17 amino acids. V lost 2 bases and J lost 4; bases outside the gene matches: 5. CDR3 protein: CASSPGTSGREWYEQYF. Here the CDR3 DNA reads TGTGCCAGCTCACCAGGGACTAGCGGGAGGGAGTGGTACGAGCAGTACTTC.

The chain recombines TRBV21-1 with TRBJ1-1. TRBV21-1 is a listed pseudogene. The CDR3 is 15 amino acids. CDR3 loop: CASSRRDLVNTEAFF. Here the CDR3 DNA reads TGTGCCAGCAGCAGAAGGGATTTGGTCAACACTGAAGCTTTCTTT.

The chain recombines TRBV20-1 with TRBJ2-1; 10 nucleotides line up with TRBD2. V dropped 8 bases and J dropped 8; count of bases not matched to a gene: 3. In germline, CDR1 is DFQATT, CDR2 SNEGSKA (reference sequence). This CDR3 comprises 11 residues. This CDR3 is CSLAGVYEQFF. The CDR3, as DNA: TGCAGTCTAGCGGGGGTTTATGAGCAGTTCTTC.

This sequence joins TRBV5-6 and TRBJ2-2, with a tentative D call TRBD1 (5 bases). V gave up 4 bases and J gave up 0 bases, with 13 bases separating them. This CDR3 spans 16 amino acids. Germline CDR1 reads SGHDT; CDR2 reads YYEEEE. This chain's CDR3 is CASSPDQGSNTGELFF. CDR3 nucleotides: TGTGCCAGCAGCCCTGACCAGGGATCGAACACCGGGGAGCTGTTTTTT. The variable domain in full, with the rest retrieved from reference TRBV5-6 and TRBJ2-2, is DAGVTQSPTHLIKTRGQQVTLRCSPKSGHDTVSWYQQALGQGPQFIFQYYEEEERQRGNFPDRFSGHQFPNYSSELNVNALLLGDSALYLCASSPDQGSNTGELFFGEGSRLTVL.

The chain uses TRBV5-1 and TRBJ1-2; no clear D gene. V dropped 4 bases and J dropped 1 base, with 5 bases sitting between them. This CDR3 is 12 amino acids long. The germline V gene has CDR1 SGHRS and CDR2 YFSETQ. CDR3 residues: CASSEDNYGYTF. The CDR3 nucleotides read TGCGCCAGCAGCGAAGATAACTATGGCTACACCTTC. Full variable domain (rest looked up from reference TRBV5-1 and TRBJ1-2): KAGVTQTPRYLIKTRGQQVTLSCSPISGHRSVSWYQQTPGQGLQFLFEYFSETQRNKGNFPGRFSGRQFSNSRSEMNVSTLELGDSALYLCASSEDNYGYTFGSGTRLTVV.

As concerns this clone: Other DNA sequences in the same sample also yield this CDR3. V gene TRBV7-9 combines with J gene TRBJ2-3; tentatively, D is TRBD1 (5 bases). The germline CDR1 and CDR2 sequences are SEHNR and FQNEAQ (reference sequence). CDR3 length: 13 amino acids. Trimming shortened V by 5 bases and J by 6 bases, and 12 bases separated the two germline ends. The CDR3 region is CASSPKGPDTQYF. The CDR3 DNA reads as TGTGCCAGCAGCCCCAAGGGGCCGGATACGCAGTATTTT.

The V and J genes are TRBV18 and TRBJ2-1; D is possibly TRBD2 (6 bases). In germline, CDR1 is KGHSH, CDR2 LQKENI. V lost 2 bases and J lost 7, with 18 bases in between. This CDR3 is built from 16 residues. The CDR3 DNA is TGTGCCAGCTCACCATCGCGGGACTGGGCTAAAAATGAGCAGTTCTTC. Amino acid sequence: CASSPSRDWAKNEQFF.

This chain joins TRBV24-1 and TRBJ1-1, with D unresolved. The germline V and J ends were trimmed by 7 bases and 7 bases, with 18 bases remaining between them. This CDR3 has 14 amino acids. CDR1 and CDR2 (germline): KGHDR, SFDVKD. For the CDR3, the DNA is TGTGCCACCAGGGGGTGGGATCCAAATGGTGAAGCTTTCTTT. Amino acids: CATRGWDPNGEAFF.

The rearrangement uses TRBV29-1 and TRBJ1-2; D is unclear. V was cut by 4 bases and J by 1 base, with 10 bases left in between. CDR3 size: 13 residues. CDR1 is SQVTM, CDR2 ANQGSEA, per germline. The CDR3 nucleotides read TGCAGCGTTGTGGGCCGCGATAACTATGGCTACACCTTC. It is translated as CSVVGRDNYGYTF.

This chain uses TRBV19 with TRBJ2-7; D remains ambiguous. In germline, CDR1 is LNHDA, CDR2 SQIVND (reference sequence). Between the trimmed V and J ends, which lost 7 bases and 0 bases, there was a span of 16 bases. The CDR3 extends over 15 amino acids. CDR3 loop: CASKGSGNSSYEQYF. CDR3 in DNA: TGTGCCAGTAAGGGCTCTGGGAATAGCTCCTACGAGCAGTACTTC.

This clone has more than one count but fewer than ten. The V call is TRBV7-2, the J call TRBJ2-7; D uncertain. V dropped 2 bases and J dropped 3 bases, with 11 bases sitting between them. From germline, CDR1 is SGHTA and CDR2 FQGNSA. This CDR3 is built from 14 residues. In DNA, the CDR3 is TGTGCCAGCAGCTTAAGTTCCTCCGGCTACGAGCAGTACTTC. It encodes CASSLSSSGYEQYF.

The chain is built from TRBV19 and TRBJ2-7; 10 positions agree with TRBD1. The CDR3 loop spans 14 amino acids. V lost 5 bases and J lost 5; bases outside the gene matches: 6. Germline V CDR1 and CDR2: LNHDA, SQIVND (reference sequence). CDR3 sequence (DNA): TGTGCCAGTAGTCTCGCCGGGACAGGGGACGAGCAGTACTTC. Amino acids: CASSLAGTGDEQYF.

This chain joins TRBV25-1 and TRBJ1-1; D remains unclear. The CDR3 is 14 residues long. CDR1 is MGHDK, CDR2 SYGVNS, per germline. V was cut by 4 bases and J by 5 bases, with 14 bases left in between. CDR3 sequence: CASSALDGRTEAFF. CDR3 DNA: TGTGCCAGCAGTGCCCTAGACGGTCGTACTGAAGCTTTCTTT.

The chain employs TRBV7-2 and TRBJ1-2; D is possibly TRBD1 (5 bases). Trimming took 3 bases from V and 6 from J, leaving 11 bases between them. CDR1 is SGHTA, CDR2 FQGNSA, per germline. CDR3 length: 13 amino acids. The CDR3 nucleotides read TGTGCCAGCAGCTTGTCCGACAGAGATGGCTACACCTTC. This sequence encodes CASSLSDRDGYTF.

This chain uses TRBV9 with TRBJ2-1; 7 bases fit TRBD2. The CDR3 runs to 16 residues. Germline V CDR1 and CDR2: SGDLS, YYNGEE. The trim removed 3 bases at V and 2 bases at J, leaving 8 bases unmatched. CDR3 nucleotide sequence: TGTGCCAGCAGCGCCCTCACTAGCGTCCCCTACAATGAGCAGTTCTTC. It encodes CASSALTSVPYNEQFF.

The chain recombines TRBV27 with TRBJ2-1; D may be TRBD2 (6 bases). CDR1 is MNHEY and CDR2 is SMNVEV in the germline V gene (reference sequence). V was cut by 1 base and J by 6 bases, with 13 bases left in between. The CDR3 sequence is 15 residues long. The CDR3, as DNA: TGTGCCAGCAGTTTATACAGGACTACTCTCAATGAGCAGTTCTTC. This codes for CASSLYRTTLNEQFF.

The rearrangement links TRBV7-6 to TRBJ1-1, with 8 bases aligning to TRBD1. This CDR3 spans 15 amino acids. V dropped 1 base and J dropped 3; count of bases not matched to a gene: 4. The germline V gene has CDR1 SGHVS and CDR2 FNYEAQ. CDR3 protein: CASSLGTGTDTEAFF. The CDR3 coding sequence is TGTGCCAGCAGCTTAGGGACAGGGACGGACACTGAAGCTTTCTTT. Full variable domain (outside the CDR3, taken from reference TRBV7-6 and TRBJ1-1): GAGVSQSPRYKVTKRGQDVALRCDPISGHVSLYWYRQALGQGPEFLTYFNYEAQQDKSGLPNDRFSAERPEGSISTLTIQRTEQRDSAMYRCASSLGTGTDTEAFFGQGTRLTVV.

The V gene is TRBV5-6, the J gene TRBJ2-5, with TRBD1 matching over 9 bases. This CDR3 spans 14 amino acids. Germline values: CDR1 SGHDT, CDR2 YYEEEE. The V segment lost 4 bases and the J segment 2 bases; nucleotides outside the gene matches: 3. CDR3 sequence reads: CASSSGQGQETQYF. The DNA of the CDR3 is TGTGCCAGCAGCAGCGGACAGGGGCAAGAGACCCAGTACTTC.

V is TRBV30 and J is TRBJ1-1, with D uncertain. This CDR3 has 12 residues. Germline V lookup: CDR1 GTSNPN, CDR2 SVGIG (reference sequence). Trimming removed 2 bases at V and 8 bases at J, with 12 bases between. The CDR3 spells CAWSQSSGEAFF. The CDR3 DNA is TGTGCCTGGAGTCAGTCTTCGGGGGAAGCTTTCTTT.

This chain joins TRBV7-6 and TRBJ1-3; D is ambiguous. This CDR3 is 15 amino acids long. CDR1 SGHVS and CDR2 FNYEAQ come from the germline V gene. The ends were cut back, 0 bases at V and 6 bases at J, with 12 bases in the middle. The CDR3 protein is CASSLAPSPENTIYF. The CDR3 nucleotides are TGTGCCAGCAGCTTAGCCCCCTCTCCGGAAAACACCATATATTTT.

The chain joins TRBV7-2 to TRBJ2-1; 11 bases line up with TRBD2. Germline V CDR1 and CDR2: SGHTA, FQGNSA. The CDR3 runs 14 residues. V trimming: 5 bases; J trimming: 8 bases; junction bases outside the gene matches: 5. The DNA of the CDR3 is TGTGCCAGCAGCGAGGGACTAGCGGAGGATGAGCAGTTCTTC. It specifies CASSEGLAEDEQFF.